This T cell receptor beta chain was retrieved from a study of blood T cell repertoires in COVID-19. Study overall: The samples span acute and convalescent COVID-19 from the United States, Italy and Spain. PBMCs, B-cell-depleted T cells, or T cells provided the cDNA or gDNA that made up the material.

From germline, CDR1 is SGHDT and CDR2 YYEEEE. This CDR3 is built from 16 residues. Between the trimmed V and J ends, which lost 3 bases and 6 bases, there was a span of 20 bases. The protocol was immunoSEQ multiplex PCR, while the TCRdb copy is restricted to in-frame clones and leaves out a portion. The sample lists about 6,400 clones, roughly 85% seen once, with approximately 8.2% in the top ten. This chain joins TRBV5-6 and TRBJ2-3, with TRBD1 as a possible D gene (6 bases). Sequenced: peripheral blood. This clonotype originated in a human donor with active COVID-19. The donor label of this sample is uncertain. The CDR3 region has the DNA TGTGCCAGCAGCTCCAGACAGGTTTCCAGCTACGATACGCAGTATTTT. This sequence encodes CASSSRQVSSYDTQYF. Full variable domain (rest looked up from reference TRBV5-6 and TRBJ2-3): DAGVTQSPTHLIKTRGQQVTLRCSPKSGHDTVSWYQQALGQGPQFIFQYYEEEERQRGNFPDRFSGHQFPNYSSELNVNALLLGDSALYLCASSSRQVSSYDTQYFGPGTRLTVL.